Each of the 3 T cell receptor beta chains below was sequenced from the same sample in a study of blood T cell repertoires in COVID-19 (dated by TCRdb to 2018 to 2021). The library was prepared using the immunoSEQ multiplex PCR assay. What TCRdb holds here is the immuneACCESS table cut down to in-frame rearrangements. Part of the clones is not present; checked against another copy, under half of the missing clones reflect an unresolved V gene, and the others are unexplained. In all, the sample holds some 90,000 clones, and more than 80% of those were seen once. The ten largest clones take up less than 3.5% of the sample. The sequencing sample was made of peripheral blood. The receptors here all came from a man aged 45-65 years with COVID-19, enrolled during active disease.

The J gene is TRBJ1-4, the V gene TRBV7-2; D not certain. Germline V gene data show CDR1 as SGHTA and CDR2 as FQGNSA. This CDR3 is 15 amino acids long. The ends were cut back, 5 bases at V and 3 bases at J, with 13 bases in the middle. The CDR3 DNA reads TGTGCCAGCAGCCACGGACCGAGGGCTAATGAAAAACTGTTTTTT. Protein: CASSHGPRANEKLFF. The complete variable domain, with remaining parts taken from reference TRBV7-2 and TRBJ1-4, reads GAGVSQSPSNKVTEKGKDVELRCDPISGHTALYWYRQSLGQGLEFLIYFQGNSAPDKSGLPSDRFSAERTGGSVSTLTIQRTQQEDSAVYLCASSHGPRANEKLFFGSGTQLSVL.

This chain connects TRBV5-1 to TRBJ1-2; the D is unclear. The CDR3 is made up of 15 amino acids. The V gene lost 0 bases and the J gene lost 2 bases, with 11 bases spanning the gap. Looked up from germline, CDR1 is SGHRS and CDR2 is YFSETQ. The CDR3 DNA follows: TGCGCCAGCAGCTTGGGACTGAATCGAAACTATGGCTACACCTTC. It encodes CASSLGLNRNYGYTF.

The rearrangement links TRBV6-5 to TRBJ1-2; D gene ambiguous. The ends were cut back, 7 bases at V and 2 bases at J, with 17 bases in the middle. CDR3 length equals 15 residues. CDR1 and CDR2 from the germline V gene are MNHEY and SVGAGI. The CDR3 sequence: CASTVGRIGNYGYTF. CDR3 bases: TGTGCCAGCACAGTCGGCAGGATTGGGAACTATGGCTACACCTTC.